This paragraph covers one T cell receptor (beta chain) sequence. In the original processing: Amplification with reference gene primers provided the estimates of nucleated cell counts. Data came from immunoSEQ multiplex PCR; TCRdb stores just in-frame clones and leaves some out. Clonal size and the V and J genes are those of that table, whereas D and trimming came from the DNA. This repertoire shows 250,000 to 300,000 clones, roughly 90% found once; its top ten account for about 3%. In germline, CDR1 is MNHEY, CDR2 SMNVEV (reference sequence). Losses at the gene ends were 5 bases for V and 2 bases for J; bases not matched to a gene: 10. The CDR3 loop spans 16 amino acids. The data belong to a study of blood T cell repertoires in COVID-19. Across the whole study: The United States, Italy and Spain were the sources of the acute and convalescent COVID-19 samples. The analysed material was cDNA or gDNA that came from T cells, B-cell-depleted T cells, or PBMCs.

The V gene is TRBV27, the J gene TRBJ2-3, with 7 bases that match TRBD1. The receptor was isolated from a woman in her twenties or thirties with active or convalescent COVID-19. Sequenced sample: peripheral blood. DNA for the CDR3: TGTGCCAGCAGTCCGCAAGGGGACAGCTACACAGATACGCAGTATTTT. This encodes CASSPQGDSYTDTQYF.